This paragraph reports one TCR beta chain. This record comes from a study of blood T cell repertoires in COVID-19. Libraries were prepared by immunoSEQ multiplex PCR; TCRdb keeps only in-frame clonotypes and omits some of them. The sample records over 100,000 clones, roughly 90% being singletons. The receptor was derived from a man in his fifties or sixties with COVID-19, enrolled during active disease. The specimen sequenced was peripheral blood.

CDR3 region: CASSQTYEQYF. CDR3 bases: TGTGCCAGCAGTCAGACCTACGAGCAGTACTTC. The gene calls are TRBV6-5 and TRBJ2-7; D not certain. V was trimmed by 5 bases and J by 2 bases, leaving 4 bases between them. Germline CDR1 and CDR2: MNHEY and SVGAGI. The CDR3 has 11 residues.